The 15 T cell receptor beta chains in this list originate from one sample, sequenced in a study of TIL therapy for anti-PD-1-resistant metastatic lung cancer. This was the immunoSEQ v3 assay. Measured with immunoSEQ multiplex PCR; TCRdb has only the in-frame clones, and not every one. The sample lists 55,000 to 65,000 clones; 73% were seen once. Described time point: pre-treatment sample, taken before nivolumab and TIL therapy. The sequenced sample was blood, obtained at baseline. These TCRs come from a person aged 25 to 85 with non-small cell lung cancer.

V is TRBV27 and J is TRBJ1-2; D is uncertain. The CDR3 loop spans 13 amino acids. Trimming shortened V by 6 bases and J by 8 bases, and 16 bases separated the two germline ends. The germline V gene encodes CDR1 MNHEY and CDR2 SMNVEV (reference sequence). CDR3 sequence: CASSQARRLGYTF. The CDR3, as DNA: TGTGCCAGCAGCCAAGCCCGACGGTTGGGCTACACCTTC.

The chain joins TRBV2 to TRBJ1-2, with no clear D. The CDR3 sequence is 12 residues long. V dropped 0 bases and J dropped 5 bases, with 4 bases sitting between them. Germline CDR1 is SNHLY and CDR2 is FYNNEI. The CDR3 is CASSEAGYGYTF. CDR3 nucleotide sequence: TGTGCCAGCAGTGAAGCGGGATATGGCTACACCTTC.

V and J are TRBV6-6 and TRBJ2-3, with a tentative D call TRBD2 (5 bases). V lost 2 bases and J 6 bases, leaving 6 bases between the germline ends. In germline, CDR1 is MNHNY, CDR2 SVGAGI (reference sequence). The CDR3 sequence is 12 residues long. CDR3 sequence: CASSYREDTQYF. The DNA of the CDR3 is TGTGCCAGCAGTTACAGGGAGGATACGCAGTATTTT.

The chain joins TRBV9 to TRBJ1-1; 7 nucleotides match TRBD1. V lost 0 bases and J lost 4; bases outside the gene matches: 9. This CDR3 contains 16 residues. Germline values: CDR1 SGDLS, CDR2 YYNGEE. CDR3 DNA: TGTGCCAGCAGCGTAGACGGCAGACAGGGCTCCACTGAAGCTTTCTTT. It yields the protein CASSVDGRQGSTEAFF.

This chain joins TRBV5-1 and TRBJ2-7; D not resolved. This CDR3 is 14 amino acids long. V lost 0 bases and J 4 bases, leaving 11 bases between the germline ends. Per the germline V gene, CDR1 is SGHRS and CDR2 is YFSETQ. CDR3 in DNA: TGCGCCAGCAGCTTGGACCCGGATGGGTACGAGCAGTACTTC. Translated, it gives CASSLDPDGYEQYF.

The chain recombines TRBV7-2 with TRBJ2-7; TRBD2 is a possible D gene (6 bases). The CDR3 spans 15 residues. Germline V lookup: CDR1 SGHTA, CDR2 FQGNSA. Trimming took 5 bases from V and 4 from J, leaving 18 bases between them. The chain's CDR3 is CASSPTSFTVYEQYF. The DNA for the CDR3 is TGTGCCAGCAGCCCTACTAGCTTCACTGTGTACGAGCAGTACTTC. Drawing the rest from reference TRBV7-2 and TRBJ2-7, the complete variable domain is GAGVSQSPSNKVTEKGKDVELRCDPISGHTALYWYRQSLGQGLEFLIYFQGNSAPDKSGLPSDRFSAERTGGSVSTLTIQRTQQEDSAVYLCASSPTSFTVYEQYFGPGTRLTVT.

V gene TRBV5-1 combines with J gene TRBJ1-1, with 7 bases matching TRBD1. The V gene's germline CDR1 is SGHRS and CDR2 YFSETQ. V shed 3 bases and J 2 bases; nucleotides not matched to a gene: 7. CDR3 length: 15 amino acids. CDR3: CASSSGGGHNTEAFF. The CDR3, as DNA: TGCGCCAGCAGCTCAGGGGGAGGGCACAACACTGAAGCTTTCTTT.

The rearrangement joins TRBV6-5 to TRBJ1-5, with 12 positions matching TRBD1. The V gene end was trimmed by 2 bases and the J gene end by 11 bases; junction bases not matched to a gene: 10. The CDR3 is 16 amino acids. Germline CDR1 reads MNHEY; CDR2 reads SVGAGI. The CDR3 loop is CASSYTARDRGRSQHF. The CDR3, as DNA: TGTGCCAGCAGTTACACGGCCCGGGACAGGGGGCGCTCCCAGCATTTT.

V gene TRBV7-2 combines with J gene TRBJ2-7; 8 bases are shared with TRBD2. The CDR3 loop spans 16 amino acids. From germline, CDR1 is SGHTA and CDR2 FQGNSA. Losses at the gene ends were 1 base for V and 0 bases for J; bases not matched to a gene: 5. CDR3 region: CASSLGLSGSSYEQYF. The CDR3 DNA follows: TGTGCCAGCAGCTTAGGGCTCAGCGGGAGCTCCTACGAGCAGTACTTC.

The rearrangement uses TRBV28 and TRBJ2-2; D unresolved. Germline lookup yields CDR1 MDHEN and CDR2 SYDVKM. V was shortened by 3 bases and J by 2 bases, with 13 bases between the two germline ends. This CDR3 contains 16 residues. The DNA for the CDR3 is TGTGCCAGCAGTTTTCGCACAGCAAGAAACACCGGGGAGCTGTTTTTT. Its protein product is CASSFRTARNTGELFF.

V gene TRBV4-1 combines with J gene TRBJ1-5, with unresolved D. Germline-derived CDR1 and CDR2 are MGHRA and YSYEKL. V was cut by 6 bases and J by 0 bases, with 9 bases left in between. The length of the CDR3 is 14 residues. CDR3 DNA sequence: TGCGCCAGCAGTGAGTGGGCTAGCAATCAGCCCCAGCATTTT. It encodes CASSEWASNQPQHF.

This sequence joins TRBV5-4 and TRBJ2-2; D not resolved. The CDR3 runs 14 residues. Trimming removed 3 bases from V and 0 bases from J, with 6 bases in between. The V gene's germline CDR1 is SGHNT and CDR2 YYREEE (reference sequence). In nucleotides, the CDR3 is TGTGCCAGCAGCTCCATCGCGAACACCGGGGAGCTGTTTTTT. Protein: CASSSIANTGELFF.

The chain carries TRBV7-8 and TRBJ2-2, with 7 bases fitting TRBD2. J lost 1 base, V lost 5 bases, and 4 bases had no gene match. CDR3 size: 15 residues. The germline V gene has CDR1 SGHVS and CDR2 FQNEAQ. CDR3 nucleotide sequence: TGTGCCAGCAGCCGTAGCGGGTTGAACACCGGGGAGCTGTTTTTT. It encodes CASSRSGLNTGELFF.

The chain recombines TRBV4-2 with TRBJ1-1; D ambiguous. Germline V lookup: CDR1 LGHNA, CDR2 YNFKEQ. The CDR3 sequence is 15 residues long. V was trimmed by 1 base and J by 7 bases, leaving 16 bases between them. For the CDR3, the DNA is TGTGCCAGCAGCCAAGGGGTCCGGGGTTATGATGAAGCTTTCTTT. Translation gives CASSQGVRGYDEAFF.

As DNA, the CDR3 is TGTGCCAGCAGCTTAGGTCTGACAGGGGGCGAGCAGTACTTC. Amino acids: CASSLGLTGGEQYF. This chain joins TRBV11-3 and TRBJ2-7, with 9 bases identical to TRBD1. This CDR3 contains 14 residues. Germline V gene sequence: CDR1 SGHNT, CDR2 YENEEA. Unmatched junction bases numbered 4, after V lost 1 base and J lost 6 bases.